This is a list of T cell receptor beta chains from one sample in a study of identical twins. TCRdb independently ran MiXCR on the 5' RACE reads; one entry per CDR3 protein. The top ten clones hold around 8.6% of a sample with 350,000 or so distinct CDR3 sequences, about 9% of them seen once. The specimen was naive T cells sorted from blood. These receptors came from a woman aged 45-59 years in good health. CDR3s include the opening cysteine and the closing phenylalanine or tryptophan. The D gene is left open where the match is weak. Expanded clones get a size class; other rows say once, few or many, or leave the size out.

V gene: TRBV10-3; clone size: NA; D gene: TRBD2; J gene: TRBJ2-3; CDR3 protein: CAISGRTSGRPRGDTDTQYF; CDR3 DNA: TGTGCCATCAGTGGTCGGACTAGCGGGAGGCCGCGGGGCGACACAGATACGCAGTATTTT
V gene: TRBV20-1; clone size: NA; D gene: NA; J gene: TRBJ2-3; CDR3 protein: CSARDHSGVGSTDTQYF; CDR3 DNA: TGCAGTGCTAGAGACCACTCAGGGGTGGGAAGCACAGATACGCAGTATTTT
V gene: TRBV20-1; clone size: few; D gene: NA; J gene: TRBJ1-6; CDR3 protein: CSARDREGPGMSLHF; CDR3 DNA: TGCAGTGCTAGAGATCGGGAGGGACCTGGGATGTCCCTCCACTTT
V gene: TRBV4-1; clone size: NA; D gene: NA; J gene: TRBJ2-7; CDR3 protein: CASSHFTGRSYEQYF; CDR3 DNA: TGCGCCAGCAGCCATTTTACAGGGAGGTCCTACGAGCAGTACTTC
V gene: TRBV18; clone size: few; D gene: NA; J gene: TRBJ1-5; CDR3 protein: CASSPDENQPQHF; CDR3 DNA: TGTGCCAGCTCACCAGATGAAAATCAGCCCCAGCATTTT
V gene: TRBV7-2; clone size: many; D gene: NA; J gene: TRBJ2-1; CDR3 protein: CASSLGGPYNEQFF; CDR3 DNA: TGCGCCAGCAGCTTGGGCGGGCCCTACAATGAGCAGTTCTTC
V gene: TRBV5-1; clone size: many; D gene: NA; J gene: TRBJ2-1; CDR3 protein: CASSLEDRGRNEQFF; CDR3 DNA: TGCGCCAGCAGCTTGGAGGACCGGGGTAGGAATGAGCAGTTCTTC
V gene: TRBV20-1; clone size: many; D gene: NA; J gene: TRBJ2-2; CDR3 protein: CSARDYRAGSKVNTGELFF; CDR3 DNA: TGCAGTGCTAGAGATTACAGGGCGGGGAGCAAGGTTAACACCGGGGAGCTGTTTTTT
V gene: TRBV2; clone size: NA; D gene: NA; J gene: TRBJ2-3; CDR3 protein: CASSEGGDRQYF; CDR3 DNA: TGTGCCAGCAGTGAAGGCGGGGACAGGCAGTATTTT
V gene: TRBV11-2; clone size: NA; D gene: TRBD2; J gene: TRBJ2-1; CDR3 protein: CASSLDRAGVREQFF; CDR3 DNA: TGTGCCAGCAGCTTAGATCGGGCGGGAGTTCGTGAGCAGTTCTTC
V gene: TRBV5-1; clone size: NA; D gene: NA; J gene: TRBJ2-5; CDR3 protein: CASRPPGAQETQYF; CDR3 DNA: TGCGCCAGCCGCCCACCAGGGGCGCAAGAGACCCAGTACTTC
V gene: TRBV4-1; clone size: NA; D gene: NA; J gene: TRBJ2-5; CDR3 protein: CASSPRDSVMETQYF; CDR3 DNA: TGCGCCAGCAGCCCCCGGGACTCAGTTATGGAGACCCAGTACTTC
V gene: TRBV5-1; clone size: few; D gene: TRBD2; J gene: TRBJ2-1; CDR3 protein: CASSSGLAGVLEQFF; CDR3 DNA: TGCGCCAGCAGCTCCGGACTAGCGGGAGTACTTGAGCAGTTCTTC
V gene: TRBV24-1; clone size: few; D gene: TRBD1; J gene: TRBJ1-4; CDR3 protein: CATSDPGQGVEKLFF; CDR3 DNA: TGTGCCACCAGTGATCCGGGACAGGGTGTTGAAAAACTGTTTTTT
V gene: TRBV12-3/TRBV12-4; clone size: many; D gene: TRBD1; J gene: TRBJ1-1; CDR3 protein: CASSKRQGWTTEAFF; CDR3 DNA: TGTGCCAGCAGTAAAAGACAGGGTTGGACCACTGAAGCTTTCTTT
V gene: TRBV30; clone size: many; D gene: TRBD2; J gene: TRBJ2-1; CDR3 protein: CAWIPAGGVNEQFF; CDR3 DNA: TGTGCCTGGATCCCAGCGGGAGGCGTCAATGAGCAGTTCTTC
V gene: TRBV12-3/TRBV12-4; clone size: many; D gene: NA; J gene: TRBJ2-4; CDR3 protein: CASIPAKNIQYF; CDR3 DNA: TGTGCCAGCATTCCAGCCAAAAACATTCAGTACTTC
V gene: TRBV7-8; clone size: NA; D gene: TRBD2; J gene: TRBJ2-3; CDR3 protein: CASSFPAGGRADTQYF; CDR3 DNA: TGTGCCAGCAGCTTTCCAGCGGGAGGCCGGGCAGATACGCAGTATTTT
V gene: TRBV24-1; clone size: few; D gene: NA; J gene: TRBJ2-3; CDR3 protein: CATAGTTDTQYF; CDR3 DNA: TGTGCCACCGCGGGAACCACAGATACGCAGTATTTT
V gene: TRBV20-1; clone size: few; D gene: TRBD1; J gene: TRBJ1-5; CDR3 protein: CSGLEPGQGDQPQHF; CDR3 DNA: TGCAGTGGCCTCGAACCGGGACAGGGTGATCAGCCCCAGCATTTT
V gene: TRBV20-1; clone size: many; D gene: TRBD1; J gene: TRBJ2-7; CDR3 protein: CSASTGGMSYEQYF; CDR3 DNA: TGCAGTGCCAGCACAGGGGGGATGTCCTACGAGCAGTACTTC
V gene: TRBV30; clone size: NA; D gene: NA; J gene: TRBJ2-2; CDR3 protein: CAWKRTANTGELFF; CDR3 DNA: TGTGCCTGGAAGCGGACAGCGAACACCGGGGAGCTGTTTTTT
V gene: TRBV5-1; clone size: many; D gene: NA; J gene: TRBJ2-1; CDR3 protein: CASSLSSSYNEQFF; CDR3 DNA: TGCGCCAGCAGCTTGTCATCGAGTTACAATGAGCAGTTCTTC
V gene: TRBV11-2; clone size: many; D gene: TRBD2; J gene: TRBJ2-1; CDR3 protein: CASSFTTSGRYNEQFF; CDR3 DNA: TGTGCCAGCAGCTTCACGACTAGCGGGAGATACAATGAGCAGTTCTTC
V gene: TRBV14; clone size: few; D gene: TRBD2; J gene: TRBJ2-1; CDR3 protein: CASSQDPRRETVNEQFF; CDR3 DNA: TGTGCCAGCAGCCAAGATCCGCGGCGGGAGACCGTCAATGAGCAGTTCTTC
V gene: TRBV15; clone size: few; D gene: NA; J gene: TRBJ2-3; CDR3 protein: CATRSGASGDTQYF; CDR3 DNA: TGTGCCACCAGGTCGGGGGCTTCAGGTGATACGCAGTATTTT
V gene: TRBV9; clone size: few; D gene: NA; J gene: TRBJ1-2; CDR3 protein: CASSTKGGYTF; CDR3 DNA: TGTGCCAGCAGCACTAAGGGGGGCTACACCTTC
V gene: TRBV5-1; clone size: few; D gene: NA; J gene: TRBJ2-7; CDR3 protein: CASSLNQRDPYEQYF; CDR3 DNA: TGCGCCAGCAGCTTAAATCAGAGGGATCCCTACGAGCAGTACTTC
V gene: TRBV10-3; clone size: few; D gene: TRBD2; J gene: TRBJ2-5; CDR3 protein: CAISNGLADFQETQYF; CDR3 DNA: TGTGCCATCAGTAACGGACTAGCGGATTTCCAAGAGACCCAGTACTTC
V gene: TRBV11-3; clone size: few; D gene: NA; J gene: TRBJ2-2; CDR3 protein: CASSFSLKRATGELFF; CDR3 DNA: TGTGCCAGCAGCTTCTCTTTAAAAAGGGCCACCGGGGAGCTGTTTTTT
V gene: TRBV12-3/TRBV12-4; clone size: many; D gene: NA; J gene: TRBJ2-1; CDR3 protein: CASSLGTVYNEQFF; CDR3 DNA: TGTGCCAGCAGTTTGGGTACCGTGTACAATGAGCAGTTCTTC
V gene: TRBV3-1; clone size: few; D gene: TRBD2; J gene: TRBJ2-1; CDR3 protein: CASSQGTSGLNEQFF; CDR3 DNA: TGTGCCAGCAGCCAAGGAACTAGCGGGTTAAATGAGCAGTTCTTC
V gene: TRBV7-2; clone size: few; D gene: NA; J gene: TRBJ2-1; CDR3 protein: CASSGTLTSTQFF; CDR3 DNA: TGTGCCAGCAGTGGGACTCTTACCTCGACGCAGTTCTTC
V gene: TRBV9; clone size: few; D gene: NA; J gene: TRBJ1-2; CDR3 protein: CASRSGHYYGYTF; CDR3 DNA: TGTGCCAGCAGGTCGGGACACTACTATGGCTACACCTTC
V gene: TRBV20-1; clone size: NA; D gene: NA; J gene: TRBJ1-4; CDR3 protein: CSARDGRGTTNEKLFF; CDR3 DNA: TGCAGTGCTAGAGACGGCAGGGGCACAACTAATGAAAAACTGTTTTTT
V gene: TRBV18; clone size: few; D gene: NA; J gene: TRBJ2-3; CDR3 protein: CASSPERPTQYF; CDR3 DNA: TGTGCCAGCTCACCCGAAAGGCCTACGCAGTATTTT
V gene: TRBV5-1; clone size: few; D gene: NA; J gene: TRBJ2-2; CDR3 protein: CASSLLAAPAGELFF; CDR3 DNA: TGCGCCAGCAGTTTGCTGGCCGCCCCGGCCGGGGAGCTGTTTTTT
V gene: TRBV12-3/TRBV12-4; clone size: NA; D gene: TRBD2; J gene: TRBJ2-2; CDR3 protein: CASRVAWRGSTGELFF; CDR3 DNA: TGTGCCAGCAGGGTAGCTTGGCGGGGGAGCACCGGGGAGCTGTTTTTT
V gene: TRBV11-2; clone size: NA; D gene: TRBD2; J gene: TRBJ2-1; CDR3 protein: CASSLDGLAGVFYNEQFF; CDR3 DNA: TGTGCCAGCAGCTTAGATGGACTAGCGGGGGTTTTCTACAATGAGCAGTTCTTC
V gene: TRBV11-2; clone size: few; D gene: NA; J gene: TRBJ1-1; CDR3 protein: CASSLRTAMNTEAFF; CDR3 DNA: TGTGCCAGCAGCTTAAGGACCGCTATGAACACTGAAGCTTTCTTT
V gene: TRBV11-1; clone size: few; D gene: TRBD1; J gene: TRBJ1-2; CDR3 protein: CASSPETGLGYTF; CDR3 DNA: TGTGCCAGCAGCCCAGAGACAGGGCTTGGCTACACCTTC
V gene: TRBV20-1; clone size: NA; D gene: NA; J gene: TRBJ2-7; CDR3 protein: CSARPGVIRDEQYF; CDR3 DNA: TGCAGTGCTAGACCGGGGGTAATCAGGGACGAGCAGTACTTC
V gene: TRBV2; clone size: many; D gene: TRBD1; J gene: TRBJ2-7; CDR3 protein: CASSPGQTYEQYF; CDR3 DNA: TGTGCCAGCAGTCCGGGACAGACCTACGAGCAGTACTTC
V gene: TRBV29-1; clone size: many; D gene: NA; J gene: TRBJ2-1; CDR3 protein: CSVQGYNEQFF; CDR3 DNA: TGCAGCGTTCAAGGGTACAATGAGCAGTTCTTC
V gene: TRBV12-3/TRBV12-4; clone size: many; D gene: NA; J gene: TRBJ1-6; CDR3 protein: CASSGGQPNSPLHF; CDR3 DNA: TGTGCCAGCAGTGGGGGTCAGCCTAATTCACCCCTCCACTTT
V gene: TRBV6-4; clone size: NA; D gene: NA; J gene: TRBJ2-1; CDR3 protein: CASSRSRNYNEQFF; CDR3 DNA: TGTGCCAGCAGTCGGAGTAGGAACTACAATGAGCAGTTCTTC
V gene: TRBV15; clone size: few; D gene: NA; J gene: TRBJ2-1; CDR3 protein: CATSKRDYNEQFF; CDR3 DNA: TGTGCCACCAGCAAACGTGACTACAATGAGCAGTTCTTC
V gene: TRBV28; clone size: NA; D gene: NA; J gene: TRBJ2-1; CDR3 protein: CASRGTDPAQFF; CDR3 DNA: TGTGCCAGCAGGGGGACCGACCCGGCGCAGTTCTTC
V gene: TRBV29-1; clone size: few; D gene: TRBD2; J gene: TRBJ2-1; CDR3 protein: CSVAGLAGGEQFF; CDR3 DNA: TGCAGCGTTGCTGGACTAGCGGGAGGTGAGCAGTTCTTC
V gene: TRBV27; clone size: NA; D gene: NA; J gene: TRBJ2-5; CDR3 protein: CASSLVRGRPKETQYF; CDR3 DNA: TGTGCCAGCAGCCTAGTTCGGGGCCGTCCCAAAGAGACCCAGTACTTC